Listed below are T cell receptor beta chains from one sample, sequenced in a study of blood T cell repertoires in COVID-19. Sequenced by immunoSEQ multiplex PCR; TCRdb stores in-frame clones only, minus some. Of about 190,000 clones in the sample, over 75% were seen once. Sequencing was done on a sample of peripheral blood. The receptors derive from a middle-aged woman who had recovered from COVID-19. Each CDR3 is given with its conserved first and last residue. The D gene is left open where the match is weak.

TRBJ1-2,TRBD1,TRBV15,TGTGCCACCAGCCCGGGACAGTTCTATGGCTACACCTTC,CATSPGQFYGYTF
TRBJ2-2,.,TRBV27,TGTGCCAGCAGTTGGTCTAGCGCCTCGAACACCGGGGAGCTGTTTTTT,CASSWSSASNTGELFF
TRBJ2-2,TRBD2,TRBV28,TGTGCCAGCAGTTTCCTGGCTAGCGGGTCGAACACCGGGGAGCTGTTTTTT,CASSFLASGSNTGELFF
TRBJ2-7,.,TRBV6-1,TGTGCCAGCAGTGAAGGGGCAGGGCGCCCTAACCCTTACGAGCAGTACTTC,CASSEGAGRPNPYEQYF
TRBJ2-1,.,TRBV18,TGTGCCAGCTCACCACCGAGGCTAACAGGGAAGAACAATGAGCAGTTCTTC,CASSPPRLTGKNNEQFF
TRBJ2-7,TRBD2,TRBV28,TGTGCCAGCAGTTTAATGCTGGGACTAGCGGGACGGCCGAGTTCCTACGAGCAGTACTTC,CASSLMLGLAGRPSSYEQYF
TRBJ1-6,TRBD1,TRBV7-2,TGTGCCAGCAGCCCCCGACAGGGCGGTTCACCCCTCCACTTT,CASSPRQGGSPLHF
TRBJ1-5,TRBD1,TRBV7-2,TGTGCCAGCAGCTTAGGGGGACAGATCAATCAGCCCCAGCATTTT,CASSLGGQINQPQHF
TRBJ2-5,TRBD1,TRBV3-1/TRBV3-2,TGTGCCAGCAGCCAAGGGACAGGGGGTGAGACCCAGTACTTC,CASSQGTGGETQYF
TRBJ2-1,.,TRBV2,TGTGCCAGCAGTTACCGGGAGCAGTTCTTC,CASSYREQFF